This T cell receptor beta chain was sequenced for a study of shared clonotypes between healthy human individuals. Whole-study context: CD4 naive and memory got three plates each, CD8 naive two, CD8 memory one. Study-wide points: Clonotype sharing across donors was expected to vary with sequencing depth.

As for this clone: No antigen is known for it.

Germline CDR1 and CDR2: MNHEY and SMNVEV (reference sequence). The CDR3 contains 15 residues. Trimming shortened V by 6 bases and J by 0 bases, and 14 bases separated the two germline ends. Repertoires were generated with immunoSEQ multiplex PCR, while TCRdb's copy carries only in-frame clones and drops some. Of 2 million to 2.5 million clones in the sample, approximately 94% were seen once. This receptor was taken from a man in his late teens or twenties in good health. Source material: naive CD4+ T cells sorted from blood. Subset noted: CD45RA+ positively selected. The chain recombines TRBV27 with TRBJ2-5; no clear D. CDR3 residues: CASRQQYLYQETQYF. In DNA, the CDR3 is TGTGCCAGCAGACAACAGTACTTGTACCAAGAGACCCAGTACTTC.